This TCR beta chain was profiled in a study of lymphopenia after photon versus proton radiotherapy. General observations from the study: Proton therapy kept repertoires fairly stable, unlike photons, which gained effector/memory cells. A bigger post-nadir fall in TCR diversity correlated inversely with survival time in deceased patients.

The junction had 3 bases not matched to a gene; V was cut back by 3 bases and J by 5 bases. From germline, CDR1 is SGHVS and CDR2 FNYEAQ. The CDR3 is 15 residues long. A remark on this clone: The antigen remains unidentified.

TCRdb's copy holds only in-frame clones and misses some; the assay was immunoSEQ multiplex PCR. The sample lists roughly 58,000 clones, 87% occurring once. This sample comprised peripheral blood, obtained from a patient treated with proton-based radiotherapy. This chain connects TRBV7-6 to TRBJ1-5; 11 positions agree with TRBD1. This clonotype was sampled from a man at least 80 years old with esophageal cancer. This chain's CDR3 is CASSLRTGGDQPQHF. CDR3 sequence (DNA): TGTGCCAGCAGCTTGCGGACAGGGGGCGATCAGCCCCAGCATTTT.